One and the same sample provided the 21 T cell receptor beta chains below, sequenced in a study of a mutant IDH1 vaccine in newly diagnosed glioma. These receptors are not linked to any known antigen. TCRdb keeps only in-frame clones here, not all; method: immunoSEQ multiplex PCR. Here the sample spans around 100,000 clones, approximately 87% being singletons. Time point indicated: week 11, during vaccination. Topical imiquimod was applied with each vaccine dose, which held 300 ug of mutant IDH1 20-mer peptide. The source was PBMCs, collected from a glioma patient whose treatment included an IDH1 peptide vaccine. The receptors here all came from a woman in her forties or fifties with glioma.

The gene calls are TRBV28 and TRBJ2-2, with 7 bases matching TRBD1. J was trimmed by 6 bases and V by 3 bases; bases with no gene match: 4. This CDR3 has 14 residues. Germline V lookup: CDR1 MDHEN, CDR2 SYDVKM. CDR3 coding DNA: TGTGCCAGCAGTTTGCGACAGGGACCCGGGGAGCTGTTTTTT. Its protein product is CASSLRQGPGELFF.

The chain carries TRBV10-3 and TRBJ2-1; 13 positions match TRBD2. The V gene's germline CDR1 is ENHRY and CDR2 SYGVKD. CDR3 size: 18 residues. With 3 bases clipped from V and 8 bases from J, the junction kept 13 bases outside the gene matches. CDR3 sequence reads: CAISDPARTSGSLDEQFF. The CDR3 DNA reads as TGTGCCATCAGTGACCCCGCGAGGACTAGCGGGAGTCTCGATGAGCAGTTCTTC.

The rearrangement links TRBV5-1 to TRBJ2-3; D remains unclear. Germline CDR1 and CDR2: SGHRS and YFSETQ. The CDR3 is made up of 14 amino acids. Trimming took off 2 bases at V and 6 bases at J, with 13 bases between the two ends. The CDR3 is CASSLSPSSDTQYF. CDR3 DNA sequence: TGCGCCAGCAGCTTATCCCCTAGTTCTGATACGCAGTATTTT.

V gene TRBV27 combines with J gene TRBJ2-4; D not resolved. This CDR3 contains 16 residues. The V and J ends lost 5 bases and 0 bases respectively, with 14 bases between them. CDR1 and CDR2 from the germline V gene are MNHEY and SMNVEV (reference sequence). The chain's CDR3 is CASSTIANLAKNIQYF. The CDR3 region has the DNA TGTGCCAGCAGTACGATAGCTAATCTAGCCAAAAACATTCAGTACTTC.

The chain recombines TRBV11-2 with TRBJ2-2, with 10 bases that match TRBD2. The CDR3 has 17 amino acids. Germline CDR1 SGHAT, CDR2 FQNNGV. The V gene end was trimmed by 2 bases and the J gene end by 2 bases; junction bases not matched to a gene: 5. The chain's CDR3 is CASSLPGLAANTGELFF. DNA of the CDR3: TGTGCCAGCAGCTTACCCGGACTAGCGGCCAACACCGGGGAGCTGTTTTTT.

The CDR3 sequence: CASSSPLQGWNTEAFF. CDR3 DNA: TGTGCCAGCAGTTCCCCCTTACAGGGATGGAACACTGAAGCTTTCTTT. This chain uses TRBV28 with TRBJ1-1; D is perhaps TRBD1 (6 bases). Between the trimmed V and J ends, which lost 4 bases and 1 base, there was a span of 16 bases. The CDR3 runs to 16 residues. In germline, CDR1 is MDHEN, CDR2 SYDVKM.

This clone was observed once. J is TRBJ2-1 and V is TRBV9, with 12 bases fitting TRBD2. J gave up 4 bases and V 4 bases, and 3 bases lay outside the gene matches. The CDR3 sequence is 15 residues long. Looked up from germline, CDR1 is SGDLS and CDR2 is YYNGEE. CDR3 sequence reads: CASSPTSGSYNEQFF. The CDR3 DNA is TGTGCCAGCAGCCCGACTAGCGGGAGTTACAATGAGCAGTTCTTC.

This chain uses TRBV10-1 with TRBJ2-7; no firm D call. Germline values: CDR1 WNHNN, CDR2 SYGVQD (reference sequence). This CDR3 is 14 amino acids long. Trimming left V 0 bases short and J 1 base short, with 7 bases between. The chain's CDR3 is CASSESTISYEQYF. The CDR3 region has the DNA TGCGCCAGCAGTGAGTCTACTATTTCCTACGAGCAGTACTTC.

This chain joins TRBV15 and TRBJ2-3, with a weak D call TRBD2 (6 bases). The CDR3 has 13 amino acids. Trimming shortened V by 4 bases and J by 6 bases, and 11 bases separated the two germline ends. From germline, CDR1 is LNHNV and CDR2 YYDKDF (reference sequence). The CDR3 DNA reads as TGTGCCACCAGCACCGGCGGGAAGGATACGCAGTATTTT. This sequence encodes CATSTGGKDTQYF.

CDR3 DNA sequence: TGCAGCGGCCGACCCGACGGGGGTTACATTCAGTACTTC. Encoded protein: CSGRPDGGYIQYF. This rearrangement joins TRBV29-1 to TRBJ2-4, with D possibly being TRBD2 (6 bases). V lost 7 bases to trimming and J lost 8 bases, with 18 bases between them. The CDR3 covers 13 residues. Germline-derived CDR1 and CDR2 are SQVTM and ANQGSEA. The variable domain in full, with the rest retrieved from reference TRBV29-1 and TRBJ2-4, is SAVISQKPSRDICQRGTSLTIQCQVDSQVTMMFWYRQQPGQSLTLIATANQGSEATYESGFVIDKFPISRPNLTFSTLTVSNMSPEDSSIYLCSGRPDGGYIQYFGAGTRLSVL.

V is TRBV11-2 and J is TRBJ1-1; D perhaps matches TRBD1 (6 bases). The germline V and J ends were trimmed by 3 bases and 2 bases, with 13 bases remaining between them. Germline V gene data show CDR1 as SGHAT and CDR2 as FQNNGV. CDR3 length equals 15 residues. The CDR3, as DNA: TGTGCCAGCAGCTTCACTTTCAGGGGCAACACTGAAGCTTTCTTT. Residues: CASSFTFRGNTEAFF. Using reference TRBV11-2 and TRBJ1-1 for the parts outside the CDR3, the full variable domain is EAGVAQSPRYKIIEKRQSVAFWCNPISGHATLYWYQQILGQGPKLLIQFQNNGVVDDSQLPKDRFSAERLKGVDSTLKIQPAKLEDSAVYLCASSFTFRGNTEAFFGQGTRLTVV.

This rearrangement joins TRBV7-9 to TRBJ2-7; 9 bases map to TRBD1. The length of the CDR3 is 13 residues. Germline V CDR1 and CDR2: SEHNR, FQNEAQ (reference sequence). Losses at the gene ends were 5 bases for V and 4 bases for J; bases not matched to a gene: 3. The CDR3 here is CASSGQGMYEQYF. The DNA for the CDR3 is TGTGCCAGCAGCGGACAGGGGATGTACGAGCAGTACTTC.

The chain recombines TRBV29-1 with TRBJ2-1; 13 nucleotides line up with TRBD2. The ends lost 5 bases at V and 7 bases at J; junction bases unmatched: 5. This CDR3 is 14 amino acids long. The germline V gene has CDR1 SQVTM and CDR2 ANQGSEA. The CDR3 here is CSVSLAGGRNEQFF. The CDR3 coding sequence is TGCAGCGTTTCACTAGCGGGAGGGCGTAATGAGCAGTTCTTC.

This chain links TRBV28 with TRBJ2-5; 8 bases fit TRBD1. The CDR3 has 15 residues. Germline V gene lookup returns CDR1 MDHEN and CDR2 SYDVKM. With 4 bases clipped from V and 5 bases from J, the junction kept 9 bases outside the gene matches. The CDR3 sequence is CASSSLPRGQETQYF. The CDR3 DNA sequence: TGTGCCAGCAGTTCCCTCCCCAGGGGGCAGGAGACCCAGTACTTC.

The chain carries TRBV11-2 and TRBJ1-1; 7 nucleotides line up with TRBD1. The CDR3 is made up of 14 amino acids. Germline CDR1 is SGHAT and CDR2 is FQNNGV. V shed 5 bases and J 13 bases; nucleotides not matched to a gene: 16. The DNA of the CDR3 is TGTGCCAGCAGCACGACCAGGGCAGGGGGGGGAGGTTTCTTT. Protein sequence: CASSTTRAGGGGFF.

The chain recombines TRBV7-2 with TRBJ2-1; 11 positions match TRBD2. There are 15 residues in the CDR3. Germline CDR1 reads SGHTA; CDR2 reads FQGNSA. With V trimmed by 5 bases and J by 8 bases, 8 bases remained unmatched. CDR3 in amino acids: CASSPSLLAGDEQFF. DNA for the CDR3: TGTGCCAGCAGCCCCTCTTTACTAGCGGGAGATGAGCAGTTCTTC.

The rearrangement uses TRBV15 and TRBJ1-5; tentative D call: TRBD1 (5 bases). This CDR3 has 17 residues. Germline CDR1 and CDR2: LNHNV and YYDKDF (reference sequence). Trimming took off 3 bases at V and 4 bases at J, with 19 bases between the two ends. The CDR3 here is CATSSQGTPWGNQPQHF. The CDR3 nucleotides are TGTGCCACCAGCAGCCAAGGGACCCCATGGGGAAATCAGCCCCAGCATTTT.

The chain uses TRBV2 and TRBJ1-6; no reliable D call. This CDR3 comprises 12 residues. V was clipped by 5 bases and J by 8 bases, with 7 bases between them. Germline CDR1 is SNHLY and CDR2 is FYNNEI. The CDR3 nucleotides read TGTGCCAGCAGTACCCAGGATTCACCCCTCCACTTT. Translating it yields CASSTQDSPLHF.

This chain joins TRBV27 and TRBJ2-1; 10 nucleotides agree with TRBD2. The CDR3 totals 16 residues. J was trimmed by 6 bases and V by 3 bases; bases with no gene match: 8. Germline V gene data show CDR1 as MNHEY and CDR2 as SMNVEV (reference sequence). CDR3 DNA: TGTGCCAGCAGTTTTTCCGGGACTAGCGCTATCAATGAGCAGTTCTTC. Its protein is CASSFSGTSAINEQFF.

In regard to this clone: Other DNA sequences in the sample encode the same CDR3. The chain carries TRBV11-2 and TRBJ1-1; 8 positions match TRBD1. Trimming cost V 5 bases and J 3 bases; bases outside gene matches: 8. The CDR3 consists of 15 residues. Germline CDR1 SGHAT, CDR2 FQNNGV. The CDR3 here is CASSTRPGGYTEAFF. The CDR3 DNA follows: TGTGCCAGCAGCACCCGCCCAGGGGGCTACACTGAAGCTTTCTTT.

This clone rates as medium-sized. The chain couples TRBV28 to TRBJ1-1, with TRBD1 matching 9 bases. Germline V gene lookup returns CDR1 MDHEN and CDR2 SYDVKM. Trimming took 8 bases from V and 10 from J; bases not matched to a gene: 5. The CDR3 is 11 amino acids. The CDR3 bases are TGTGCCAGCGGGGACAGGGATCGAGCTTTCTTT. Translated: CASGDRDRAFF.